This T cell receptor beta chain was recovered during a study of OX40 agonist ivuxolimab in advanced cancers. Study-wide background: Ivuxolimab is an agonistic anti-OX40 (CD134) antibody, and patients were treated with it. Study observations and caveats: CD4+ and CD8+ T cells in blood underwent clonal expansion by week 6 at 0.1 to 3.0 mg/kg.

Sequencing used immunoSEQ multiplex PCR; TCRdb keeps in-frame clones, though not all of them. Here the sample spans approximately 86,000 clones, 80% to 95% being singletons. Trimming removed 7 bases at V and 1 base at J, with 10 bases between. The CDR3 totals 13 residues. Germline loops: CDR1 MDHEN, CDR2 SYDVKM. As regards this clone: Antigen: not known.

The rearrangement links TRBV28 to TRBJ1-2, with D perhaps TRBD1 (5 bases). The origin of this receptor is an adult with an advanced solid tumor such as melanoma, head and neck, liver or kidney cancer. This material consisted of CD4+ or CD8+ T cells sorted from blood, taken in a trial of the OX40 agonist ivuxolimab. CDR3 sequence (DNA): TGTGCCAGCAACAACAGGTTTAACTATGGCTACACCTTC. It is translated as CASNNRFNYGYTF.